These 7 T cell receptor beta chains came from one sample sequenced in a study of shared clonotypes between healthy human individuals. Sequencing was performed with immunoSEQ multiplex PCR; in TCRdb, only in-frame clones are kept and a portion is missing. Among 2 million or so clones, 85% to 95% were seen once, and the ten largest hold about 0.13%. The specimen was naive CD4+ T cells sorted from blood. Subset reported: CD45RA+ positively selected. The receptor set was obtained from a man younger than 35 in good health.

The chain couples TRBV6-4 to TRBJ1-5, with D possibly matching TRBD1 (5 bases). The CDR3 consists of 13 residues. V gave up 6 bases and J gave up 4 bases, with 10 bases separating them. The germline V gene has CDR1 MRHNA and CDR2 SNTAGT. The CDR3 coding sequence is TGTGCCAGCAGCCCTTCAGGGAATCAGCCCCAGCATTTT. Protein sequence: CASSPSGNQPQHF.

The chain employs TRBV10-1 and TRBJ2-7; TRBD2 matches 7 bases. The germline V gene encodes CDR1 WNHNN and CDR2 SYGVQD (reference sequence). The junction had 16 bases not matched to a gene; V was cut back by 6 bases and J by 5 bases. The length of the CDR3 is 16 residues. CDR3 region: CASSVASGLVLNEQYF. The CDR3 DNA reads as TGCGCCAGCAGCGTTGCAAGTGGACTAGTACTAAACGAGCAGTACTTC.

The rearrangement links TRBV11-2 to TRBJ2-1; D gene unclear. Germline V CDR1 and CDR2: SGHAT, FQNNGV. V lost 6 bases, J lost 0 bases, and 9 bases lay in between. There are 14 residues in the CDR3. CDR3 sequence: CASRRTDSYNEQFF. The CDR3 coding sequence is TGTGCCAGCAGGAGGACCGACTCCTACAATGAGCAGTTCTTC.

The chain links TRBV2 to TRBJ2-5, with D unclear. V was pared by 6 bases and J by 2 bases, with 22 bases between. The CDR3 contains 17 residues. The germline V gene has CDR1 SNHLY and CDR2 FYNNEI. CDR3 loop: CASSGPRRGQGQETQYF. The DNA for the CDR3 is TGTGCCAGCAGCGGCCCCAGGAGAGGCCAAGGGCAAGAGACCCAGTACTTC. Looking up the rest from reference TRBV2 and TRBJ2-5 gives the full variable domain: EPEVTQTPSHQVTQMGQEVILRCVPISNHLYFYWYRQILGQKVEFLVSFYNNEISEKSEIFDDQFSVERPDGSNFTLKIRSTKLEDSAMYFCASSGPRRGQGQETQYFGPGTRLLVL.

Notes on this clone: An end of the junction differs from the germline gene, which may be a read error. The chain joins TRBV5-8 to TRBJ1-4, with unresolved D. Germline values: CDR1 SGHTS, CDR2 YDEGEE. The CDR3 covers 13 residues. The CDR3 here is CASSSESGLGPVF. The DNA of the CDR3 is TGTGCCAGCAGCTCAGAGTCGGGTTTGGGCCCTGTTTTT.

V gene TRBV28 combines with J gene TRBJ2-7, with 9 nucleotides matching TRBD1. The CDR3 has 15 amino acids. V was pared by 6 bases and J by 6 bases, with 12 bases of the junction left unmatched. The germline CDR1 and CDR2 sequences are MDHEN and SYDVKM. The CDR3 nucleotides are TGTGCCAGCAGACAAACCGGGACAGGGACCTCCGAGCAGTACTTC. Residues: CASRQTGTGTSEQYF.

V is TRBV6-1 and J is TRBJ2-3; D remains unclear. Trimming left V 2 bases short and J 3 bases short, with 9 bases between. CDR1 is MNHNS, CDR2 SASEGT, per germline. CDR3 length equals 14 residues. The CDR3 DNA is TGTGCCAGCAGTGAAATTTGGGGAACAGATACGCAGTATTTT. Protein product: CASSEIWGTDTQYF.